This TCR beta chain originates from a study of cytomegalovirus exposure and HLA in healthy donors. In regard to this clone: Its specificity is unknown.

General study points: Reportedly, cytomegalovirus status was diagnosed with high sensitivity and specificity. Among the sequence variants, a highly shared cluster was likely an artifact of sequencing. The authors confirmed in vitro that a few CMV-associated chains were specific for CMV antigens. An analysis that was carried out later associated 15,000 to 20,000 TCR beta sequences with HLA alleles at 0.05 false discovery rate.

The PCR used 60 Vbeta and 13 Jbeta primers. Libraries were prepared by immunoSEQ multiplex PCR; TCRdb keeps only in-frame clonotypes and omits some of them. The sample lists about 130,000 clones; about three quarters were seen once. The sample was PBMCs. This TCR came from a female donor in good health and CMV-seropositive.

The CDR3 loop reads CASSQWALLATDTQYF. The DNA of the CDR3 is TGTGCCAGCAGCCAATGGGCTCTACTAGCTACAGATACGCAGTATTTT. The chain is built from TRBV5-6 and TRBJ2-3; TRBD2 is a possible D gene (6 bases). The V gene lost 4 bases and the J gene lost 3 bases, with 18 bases spanning the gap. Germline lookup yields CDR1 SGHDT and CDR2 YYEEEE. This CDR3 spans 16 amino acids.